This T cell receptor (beta chain) was identified in a study of cytomegalovirus exposure and HLA in healthy donors. Findings and caveats of the study: A later examination showed that TCR association rates differed by HLA locus, with DRB1 most and HLA-C fewest.

With 60 Vbeta and 13 Jbeta primers, the PCR was carried out. The assay was immunoSEQ multiplex PCR, and TCRdb's table has in-frame clones only and misses some. The sample lists roughly 38,000 clones, less than 85% seen once, with 8% to 9% in the top ten. This CDR3 contains 15 residues. Germline V gene data show CDR1 as SGHTA and CDR2 as FQGTGA. Trimming cost V 5 bases and J 6 bases, with 17 bases left between them. In regard to this clone: The antigen is unknown.

This chain joins TRBV7-3 and TRBJ2-1; perhaps TRBD2 as D (5 bases). The sequence derives from a woman in her twenties or thirties in good health and CMV-seropositive. The sequenced material came from PBMCs. The CDR3 is CASSPGIRLFNEQFF. CDR3 bases: TGTGCCAGCAGCCCGGGGATTCGATTGTTCAATGAGCAGTTCTTC.